This T cell receptor (beta chain) was sequenced in a study of monozygotic twins with inflammatory bowel disease (dated by TCRdb to about 2019). Regarding the complete study: A total of roughly 28 monozygotic twin pairs were included in the full study, comprising nine German pairs (four IBD-concordant, five IBD-discordant) and 19 IBD-discordant Danish pairs. The search for disease-associated traits relied mainly on comparing IBD patients with their genetically identical healthy co-twins within discordant pairs. Each individual had, on average, about 151 000 unique TCRalpha sequences and 181 000 unique TCRbeta sequences available for analysis.

Concerning this clonotype: There is no known antigen for this receptor.

Libraries were constructed by 5' RACE. For each TCR library, roughly 3,600 ng of total RNA was used. For each sample, cDNA synthesis with SMARTScribe reverse transcriptase was split into eight separate reactions. During cDNA synthesis, template switching was used to introduce unique molecular identifiers that contained a 6-nucleotide sample barcode. Two nested PCRs of approximately 16 and 10 cycles amplified the TCRalpha and TCRbeta cDNA, and bead purification followed each PCR. Before amplification, the cDNA was both treated with uracil DNA-glycosylase and purified with the QIAquick PCR purification kit. The second PCR was the step at which Illumina TruSeq-compatible adapters and sample-specific barcodes were added. TapeStation and Qubit were used to check library quality and concentration, and around 4.5 ng of each library went into the pool. Sequencing of pooled libraries was carried out on an Illumina HiSeq2500 single-index Rapid Run using 2 x 100 bp reads and custom sequencing primers. The authors' analysis ran thus. PCR and sequencing errors were corrected by UMI-based consensus assembly using MiGEC version 1.2.6. MiXCR version 2.1.1 handled V(D)J alignment, clonotype assembly and CDR3 extraction. To normalise gene usage, clonotype sharing and MAIT/NKT TCR abundance, the top 1000, 10 000 and 20 000 clonotypes in each sample were analysed. After downsampling to 27 000 UMIs, diversity was calculated as the inverse Simpson index using the vegan R package. Paired Mann-Whitney U tests on discordant twin pairs were used, with Benjamini-Hochberg multiple-testing correction. Reprocessed by TCRdb, the reads give a single entry per CDR3 protein sequence, without DNA. It is TCRdb's table, rather than the study itself, that gives the V and J calls and clone size. The sample table gives a few hundred thousand distinct CDR3 sequences. The ten largest account for 2.6% of the sample.

Paper-wide results and their limitations: Because patients received different immunosuppressive treatments, the repertoires may have picked up extra background noise and variability between individuals. IBD patients had lower TCRbeta repertoire diversity, measured by the inverse Simpson index, than their healthy co-twins. Different T cell subtypes could not be distinguished in the analysis. The results gave no support for a single strong signal or clonotype linked to IBD. Concordant and discordant twins showed no difference in repertoire similarity, possibly because of limited statistical power. IBD patients shared fewer clonotypes with other individuals than healthy twins did, most markedly in patients showing signs of disease activity.

From cysteine to phenylalanine, the CDR3 is 16 amino acids long. Only the protein is on record. Via the germline V gene (reference sequence), CDR1 is LNHDA and CDR2 SQIVND. An approximately 2.5 ml peripheral blood sample was drawn into PAXgene tubes per donor and stored at -80°C. Total RNA was isolated from whole blood with the PAXgene blood miRNA kit on an automated QIAcube, without T cell sorting. Peripheral blood from monozygotic twin pairs who were concordant or discordant for inflammatory bowel disease underwent deep TCRalpha and TCRbeta repertoire profiling using unique molecular barcoding. Smoking habits were recorded for all twin pairs, with individuals classified as current, former or never smokers.

Rearrangement joined TRBV19 to TRBJ1-5; the D call from TCRdb, TRBD1, cannot be confirmed without DNA. The sample was blood. The TCR originated in a human donor with ulcerative colitis or Crohn's disease, or a healthy co-twin of an affected twin (not recorded which). The CDR3 reads as follows: CASSIDHRGFDQPQHF.